Below, 23 T cell receptor beta chains from the same sample are listed, as sequenced in a study of vaccination effects on CD4 cells after COVID-19. No antigen is known for these receptors. Researchers isolated CD4+ T cells once about 11 days of culture had elapsed. Either the BNT162b2 or mRNA-1273 vaccine was given to participants in two doses. The data were produced by immunoSEQ multiplex PCR, yet TCRdb's version contains in-frame clones alone and is incomplete. The sample carries about 57,000 clones, 78% recorded once. Specimen: CD4+ T cells from PBMCs cultured without peptide, collected after COVID-19 vaccination. Receptors were obtained from a human donor who received a COVID-19 vaccine.

This chain connects TRBV7-9 to TRBJ2-1; 14 bases agree with TRBD2. Trimming removed 5 bases from V and 2 bases from J; junction bases left unmatched: 11. The V gene's germline CDR1 is SEHNR and CDR2 FQNEAQ (reference sequence). The CDR3 totals 19 residues. This CDR3 reads CASSLYGTSGSGAYNEQFF. Written as DNA, the CDR3 is TGTGCCAGCAGCCTATACGGGACTAGCGGGAGCGGGGCCTACAATGAGCAGTTCTTC.

This clone was counted a few times. This chain links TRBV9 with TRBJ2-1; either TRBD1 or TRBD2 may fit D (5 bases each). Germline V lookup: CDR1 SGDLS, CDR2 YYNGEE. The CDR3 spans 15 residues. The V and J ends lost 4 bases and 2 bases respectively, with 13 bases between them. The CDR3 region is CASSPRDATYNEQFF. The CDR3 nucleotides read TGTGCCAGCAGCCCCCGGGACGCCACCTACAATGAGCAGTTCTTC.

V gene TRBV11-1 combines with J gene TRBJ1-4, with D perhaps matching TRBD1 (5 bases). Trimming shortened V by 5 bases and J by 10 bases, and 17 bases separated the two germline ends. In germline, CDR1 is SGHAT, CDR2 FQDESV (reference sequence). This CDR3 region has 14 residues. CDR3 sequence: CASSVGDGGRKLFF. CDR3 DNA: TGTGCCAGCAGCGTAGGGGACGGCGGAAGAAAACTGTTTTTT.

The chain couples TRBV19 to TRBJ2-7; D is ambiguous. Trimming cost V 6 bases and J 0 bases, with 9 bases left between them. Germline V CDR1 and CDR2: LNHDA, SQIVND (reference sequence). CDR3 length: 13 amino acids. CDR3 nucleotide sequence: TGTGCCAGTAGGTTCGCAGGCTCCTACGAGCAGTACTTC. Its translation is CASRFAGSYEQYF.

In regard to this clone: Other DNA sequences in the same sample also yield this CDR3. The chain combines TRBV3-1 (or the pseudogene TRBV3-2) with TRBJ2-2; D possibly uses TRBD1 or TRBD2 (5 bases each). This CDR3 region has 14 residues. Germline V gene lookup returns CDR1 LGHDT and CDR2 YNNKEL (reference sequence). The germline V and J ends were trimmed by 1 base and 6 bases, with 9 bases remaining between them. This chain's CDR3 is CASSQVRGAGELFF. In nucleotides, the CDR3 is TGTGCCAGCAGCCAAGTAAGGGGAGCCGGGGAGCTGTTTTTT.

V usage is TRBV5-4 and J usage is TRBJ1-6; no clear D gene. Trimming removed 0 bases at V and 9 bases at J, with 13 bases between. Germline lookup yields CDR1 SGHNT and CDR2 YYREEE (reference sequence). The CDR3 is made up of 15 amino acids. In nucleotides, the CDR3 is TGTGCCAGCAGCTTGGACCCGGGGAGTGGTTCACCCCTCCACTTT. Translated: CASSLDPGSGSPLHF.

This clone was seen a handful of times. The chain is built from TRBV13 and TRBJ2-5, with 9 bases matching TRBD2. V lost 7 bases to trimming and J lost 5 bases; unmatched junction nucleotides: 5. This CDR3 contains 13 residues. Germline V gene lookup returns CDR1 PRHDT and CDR2 FYEKMQ (reference sequence). CDR3 bases: TGTGCCAGCACCCTTGGACTAGCGGAGACCCAGTACTTC. The encoded protein is CASTLGLAETQYF. The whole variable domain, remainder taken from reference TRBV13 and TRBJ2-5, is AAGVIQSPRHLIKEKRETATLKCYPIPRHDTVYWYQQGPGQDPQFLISFYEKMQSDKGSIPDRFSAQQFSDYHSELNMSSLELGDSALYFCASTLGLAETQYFGPGTRLLVL.

This clone was recorded a few times. The chain carries TRBV3-1 (or the pseudogene TRBV3-2) and TRBJ1-2, with 9 bases lining up with TRBD1. Germline trimming cut 2 bases from V and 6 bases from J; bases unmatched to any gene: 13. Germline V CDR1 and CDR2: LGHDT, YNNKEL (reference sequence). The CDR3 sequence is 17 residues long. The CDR3 DNA reads as TGTGCCAGCAGCCAATTATCTAGGGGGACAGGGTTGCATGGCTACACCTTC. Translation: CASSQLSRGTGLHGYTF.

In its sample, this clone was seen once. The chain couples TRBV5-1 to TRBJ1-1; D remains unclear. The V and J ends lost 0 bases and 0 bases respectively, with 12 bases between them. The CDR3 sequence is 16 residues long. The germline CDR1 and CDR2 sequences are SGHRS and YFSETQ. CDR3 sequence reads: CASSLGAGSMNTEAFF. The CDR3 nucleotides read TGCGCCAGCAGCTTGGGCGCCGGATCAATGAACACTGAAGCTTTCTTT.

In the case of this clone: One end of the junction does not line up with germline, which may come from a read error. V is TRBV18 and J is TRBJ2-7, with 11 bases fitting TRBD1. The CDR3 is 15 residues long. Germline V gene lookup returns CDR1 KGHSH and CDR2 LQKENI. The CDR3 region is CANSPGQGVSYEQYF. CDR3 bases: TGTGCCAACTCACCGGGACAGGGGGTCTCCTACGAGCAGTACTTC.

This clone was observed a few times. The chain uses TRBV2 and TRBJ2-7; 7 positions match TRBD1. The CDR3 runs to 14 residues. V lost 3 bases, J lost 2 bases, and 4 bases stayed unmatched. From germline, CDR1 is SNHLY and CDR2 FYNNEI. The CDR3 is CASSEGDRAYEQYF. Here the CDR3 DNA reads TGTGCCAGCAGTGAGGGGGACAGAGCCTACGAGCAGTACTTC.

This chain uses TRBV30 with TRBJ1-4, with a tentative D call TRBD1 (5 bases). Germline V gene sequence: CDR1 GTSNPN, CDR2 SVGIG (reference sequence). The CDR3 covers 12 residues. V lost 1 base to trimming and J lost 8 bases, with 8 bases between them. CDR3 coding DNA: TGTGCCTGGAGTGAGGGACCCGAAAAACTGTTTTTT. Its protein product is CAWSEGPEKLFF.

This clone was seen a single time. J is TRBJ2-5 and V is TRBV5-1, with D unclear. Germline V CDR1 and CDR2: SGHRS, YFSETQ. The germline V and J ends were trimmed by 1 base and 0 bases, with 1 base remaining between them. The CDR3 covers 12 residues. The CDR3 DNA is TGCGCCAGCAGCTTGTACCAAGAGACCCAGTACTTC. Its protein is CASSLYQETQYF.

V is TRBV5-8 and J is TRBJ2-5; D ambiguous. The CDR3 is made up of 13 amino acids. V gave up 1 base and J gave up 7 bases, with 11 bases separating them. The germline V gene has CDR1 SGHTS and CDR2 YDEGEE. For the CDR3, the DNA is TGTGCCAGCAGCTTGTCTGGGTCGGGGACCCAGTACTTC. This encodes CASSLSGSGTQYF.

This clone was picked up a small number of times. The chain carries TRBV3-1 (or the pseudogene TRBV3-2) and TRBJ2-6; 7 nucleotides align to TRBD1. V gave up 4 bases and J gave up 2 bases; unmatched junction bases: 2. The germline V gene encodes CDR1 LGHDT and CDR2 YNNKEL (reference sequence). The CDR3 is made up of 15 amino acids. The CDR3 sequence is CASSLQGAGANVLTF. The CDR3 DNA sequence: TGTGCCAGCAGCCTTCAGGGGGCTGGGGCCAACGTCCTGACTTTC.

The CDR3 nucleotides are TGTGCCAGCACCGTTGACTCTACCTCCTACGAGCAGTACTTC. Translated: CASTVDSTSYEQYF. The gene calls are TRBV11-2 and TRBJ2-7; no clear D. CDR3 length: 14 amino acids. Deletions cut 7 bases from V and 0 bases from J, with 13 bases between. Germline values: CDR1 SGHAT, CDR2 FQNNGV.

V and J are TRBV12-3 or TRBV12-4 and TRBJ1-2; no firm D call. V lost 6 bases, J lost 4 bases, and 12 bases lay in between. This CDR3 region has 13 residues. The CDR3 nucleotides read TGTGCCAGCAGCCCGACACCTGGCTATGGCTACACCTTC. It codes for CASSPTPGYGYTF.

The rearrangement joins TRBV7-2 to TRBJ1-5; 11 bases agree with TRBD1. The CDR3 has 17 amino acids. Germline V CDR1 and CDR2: SGHTA, FQGNSA. V gave up 3 bases and J gave up 0 bases; unmatched junction bases: 4. The CDR3, as DNA: TGTGCCAGCAGCTTGGGACAGGGGGGCTTTAGCAATCAGCCCCAGCATTTT. Residues: CASSLGQGGFSNQPQHF.

This clone has only a few counts. This rearrangement joins TRBV12-3 or TRBV12-4 to TRBJ2-2; D uncertain. This CDR3 is 11 amino acids long. Trimming removed 6 bases from V and 5 bases from J, with 4 bases in between. The CDR3 bases are TGTGCCAGCAGGTTAACCGGGGAGCTGTTTTTT. Translated, it gives CASRLTGELFF.

The sample holds a few counts of this clone. The J gene is TRBJ2-2, the V gene TRBV5-4; a possible D gene is TRBD2 (5 bases). V was trimmed by 4 bases and J by 5 bases, leaving 12 bases between them. Germline CDR1 and CDR2: SGHNT and YYREEE (reference sequence). The CDR3 has 14 amino acids. The CDR3 DNA sequence: TGTGCCAGCAGCCCCAGTGGCGGGACCGGGGAGCTGTTTTTT. This translates into CASSPSGGTGELFF. Full variable domain (rest looked up from reference TRBV5-4 and TRBJ2-2): ETGVTQSPTHLIKTRGQQVTLRCSSQSGHNTVSWYQQALGQGPQFIFQYYREEENGRGNFPPRFSGLQFPNYSSELNVNALELDDSALYLCASSPSGGTGELFFGEGSRLTVL.

The chain employs TRBV4-1 and TRBJ1-2; TRBD1 aligns across 9 bases. Germline V gives CDR1 MGHRA, CDR2 YSYEKL. This CDR3 region has 15 residues. J was trimmed by 2 bases and V by 2 bases; bases with no gene match: 3. The chain's CDR3 is CASSQTTGGNYGYTF. The CDR3 DNA is TGCGCCAGCAGCCAAACGACAGGGGGGAACTATGGCTACACCTTC.

The chain combines TRBV30 with TRBJ2-5; 7 bases map to TRBD2. The CDR3 totals 14 residues. With V trimmed by 2 bases and J by 2 bases, 5 bases remained unmatched. Germline CDR1 and CDR2: GTSNPN and SVGIG (reference sequence). CDR3 in amino acids: CAWSRGEGQETQYF. CDR3 bases: TGTGCCTGGAGTCGGGGGGAGGGGCAAGAGACCCAGTACTTC. Full variable domain (remainder filled in from reference TRBV30 and TRBJ2-5): SQTIHQWPATLVQPVGSPLSLECTVEGTSNPNLYWYRQAAGRGLQLLFYSVGIGQISSEVPQNLSASRPQDRQFILSSKKLLLSDSGFYLCAWSRGEGQETQYFGPGTRLLVL.

The rearrangement links TRBV4-3 to TRBJ1-6; 9 bases are a match to TRBD1. Trimming took 4 bases from V and 7 from J; bases not matched to a gene: 8. The CDR3 covers 16 residues. Germline V gene lookup returns CDR1 LGHNA and CDR2 YSLEER. In DNA form, the CDR3 reads TGCGCCAGCAGCCCACAGGGGGCCGCAGAAAATTCACCCCTCCACTTT. Amino acid sequence: CASSPQGAAENSPLHF.